This TCR beta chain was identified during a study of regulatory T cells in long-lasting Graves disease. Study summary: Persistent Graves' disease denoted over 5 years of antithyroid drugs plus positive TSH receptor antibodies.

CDR1 and CDR2 (germline): LNHDA, SQIVND (reference sequence). The V and J ends lost 4 bases and 5 bases, in that order; junction bases with no gene match: 6. This CDR3 is 15 amino acids long. This clonotype has a handful of counts. Its cognate antigen is unknown. Time point noted: persistent/refractory GD, antithyroid drugs over 5 years with positive TRAb. Scientists built the TCR library using RNA that was extracted from PBMCs. Patients met American Thyroid Association criteria for Graves' disease. Findings and caveats of the study: The number of shared public clonotypes was higher in persistent patients (roughly 3,000) than new patients (around 960). Accuracy could have been hurt by small sample size.

Sequencing libraries for TCR beta were prepared with iRepertoire HTBI primers and Arm-PCR of CDR3 regions. TCRdb redid the calling of the multiplex PCR reads with MiXCR, one entry per CDR3 protein. Among around 500,000 distinct CDR3 sequences, under 25% were seen once, and the ten largest hold under 9%. The chain combines TRBV19 with TRBJ1-5; 9 bases align to TRBD1. The origin of this receptor is a female donor with Graves disease. The specimen comprised peripheral blood mononuclear cells (PBMCs), sampled when the disease was refractory, from a patient treated with antithyroid drugs. CDR3 nucleotide sequence: TGTGCCAGTAGTACCGGGACAGGGAACCATCAGCCCCAGCATTTT. This encodes CASSTGTGNHQPQHF.